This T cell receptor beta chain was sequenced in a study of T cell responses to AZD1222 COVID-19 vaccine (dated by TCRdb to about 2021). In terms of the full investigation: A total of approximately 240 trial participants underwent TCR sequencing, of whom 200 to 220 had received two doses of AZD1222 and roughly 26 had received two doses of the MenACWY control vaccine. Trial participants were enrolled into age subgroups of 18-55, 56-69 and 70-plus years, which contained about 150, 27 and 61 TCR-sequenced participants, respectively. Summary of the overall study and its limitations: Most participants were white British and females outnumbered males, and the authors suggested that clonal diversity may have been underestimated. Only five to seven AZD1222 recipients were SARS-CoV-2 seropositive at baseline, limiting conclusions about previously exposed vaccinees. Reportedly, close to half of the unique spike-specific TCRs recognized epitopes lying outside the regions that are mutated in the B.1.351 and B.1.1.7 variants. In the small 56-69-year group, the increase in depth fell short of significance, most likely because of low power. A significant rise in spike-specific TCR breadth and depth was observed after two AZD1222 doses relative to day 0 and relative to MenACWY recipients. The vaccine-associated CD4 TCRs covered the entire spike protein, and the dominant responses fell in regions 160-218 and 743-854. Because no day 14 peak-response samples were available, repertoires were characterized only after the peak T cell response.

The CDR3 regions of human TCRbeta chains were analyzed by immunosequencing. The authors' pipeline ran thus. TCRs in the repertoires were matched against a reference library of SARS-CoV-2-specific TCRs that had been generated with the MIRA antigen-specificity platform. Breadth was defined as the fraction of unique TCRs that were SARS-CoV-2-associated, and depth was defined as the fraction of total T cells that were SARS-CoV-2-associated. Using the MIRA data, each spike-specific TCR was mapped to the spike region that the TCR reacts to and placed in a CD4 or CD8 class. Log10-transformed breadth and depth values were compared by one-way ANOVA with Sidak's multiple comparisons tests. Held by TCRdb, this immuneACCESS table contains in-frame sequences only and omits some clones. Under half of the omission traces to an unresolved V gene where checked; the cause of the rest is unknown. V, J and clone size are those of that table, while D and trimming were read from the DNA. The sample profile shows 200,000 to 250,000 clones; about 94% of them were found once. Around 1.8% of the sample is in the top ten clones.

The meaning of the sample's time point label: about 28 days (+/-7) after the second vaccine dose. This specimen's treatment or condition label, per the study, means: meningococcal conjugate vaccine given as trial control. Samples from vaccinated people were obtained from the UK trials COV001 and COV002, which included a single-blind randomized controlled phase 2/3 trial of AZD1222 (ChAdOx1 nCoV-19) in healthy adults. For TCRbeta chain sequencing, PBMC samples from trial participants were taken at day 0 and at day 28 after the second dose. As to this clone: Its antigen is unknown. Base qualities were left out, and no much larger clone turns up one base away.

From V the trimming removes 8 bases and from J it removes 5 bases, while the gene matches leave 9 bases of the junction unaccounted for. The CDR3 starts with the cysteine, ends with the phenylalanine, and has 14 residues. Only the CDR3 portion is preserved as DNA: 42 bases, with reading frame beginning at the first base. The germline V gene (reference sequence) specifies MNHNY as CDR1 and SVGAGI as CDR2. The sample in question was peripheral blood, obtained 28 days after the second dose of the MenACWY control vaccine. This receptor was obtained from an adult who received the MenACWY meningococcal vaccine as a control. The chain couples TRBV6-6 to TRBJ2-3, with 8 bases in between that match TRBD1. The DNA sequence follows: TGTGCCAGCGGGGGGACAGGCACCCGAGATACGCAGTATTTT. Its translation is CASGGTGTRDTQYF.